The clone carrying this TCR beta chain turned up a few times. Its antigen is currently unknown. The data derive from a study of beta chain features in type 1 diabetes. Findings and caveats of the study: Among all four CD4+ subsets, Type 1 diabetes patients had TCRB CDR3s that were moderately but significantly shorter.

CDR1 is SQVTM, CDR2 ANQGSEA, per germline. This CDR3 has 13 amino acids. V trimming: 6 bases; J trimming: 5 bases; junction bases outside the gene matches: 8. The investigators reverse transcribed all of the isolated RNA, so they sequenced expressed TCRB transcripts. Clones were read by immunoSEQ multiplex PCR, and TCRdb kept only the in-frame ones, dropping some. In the table there are 200,000 to 250,000 clones, around 14% of which are singletons. The receptor was isolated from a man aged 25 to 40 with type 1 diabetes. The sequenced sample consisted of naive CD4+ T cells from blood. The rearrangement joins TRBV29-1 to TRBJ1-1; 8 bases fit TRBD1. The CDR3: CSVHRGGLTEAFF. For the CDR3, the DNA is TGCAGCGTACACAGGGGGGGGCTTACTGAAGCTTTCTTT.